This T cell receptor beta chain was documented in a study of T-cell memory formation after mild COVID-19. Across the study: Most TCR clusters belonged to a single donor.

MiXCR was run by TCRdb on the 5' RACE reads, yielding one entry per CDR3 protein. The sample carries 450,000 or so distinct CDR3 sequences, about 23% recorded once. Study-level findings and limits: Those CD4+ clones that contracted were mainly in CM and EM (CD8+ ones in EMRA). Clones that got smaller from day 15 to 85 had even CD4/CD8, while clones growing later tipped toward CD4+.

Germline V gene lookup returns CDR1 SSHAT and CDR2 FNYEAQ (reference sequence). CDR3 length: 17 residues. In its sample, this clonotype was seen a few times. As yet, its antigen is unknown. A read error may account for a junction end that differs from germline. The genes are TRBV7-7 and TRBJ2-3; 7 nucleotides agree with TRBD2. What was sequenced was PBMCs or a T cell subset sorted from them (not recorded which). This sequence originates from an adult woman who had mild COVID-19 (a few samples of this study predate the infection). Cell type and time point are not known. The DNA for the CDR3 is TGTGCTAGCAGCCGAGAACCTAGCGGACCCGGATCAGATACGCAGTATTTT. Residues: CASSREPSGPGSDTQYF.